This T cell receptor (beta chain) was profiled in a study of blood T cell repertoires in COVID-19. Study at large: Samples taken during acute and convalescent COVID-19 were collected in the United States, Italy and Spain. Sample material is recorded as cDNA or gDNA derived from T cells, B-cell-depleted T cells, or PBMCs.

The length of the CDR3 is 12 residues. Germline values: CDR1 MDHEN, CDR2 SYDVKM. V was clipped by 5 bases and J by 12 bases; unmatched bases: 9. Authors' methods: Reference gene primer amplification in the assay estimated nucleated cell counts. Sequencing was performed with immunoSEQ multiplex PCR; in TCRdb, only in-frame clones are kept and a portion is missing. The D gene and trimming were derived from the DNA, and the V and J assignments and clone size from that table. The repertoire holds some 220,000 clones, 70% to 90% seen once, with over 2.5% in the top ten. The specimen sequenced was peripheral blood. This TCR was recovered from a man in his forties or fifties who had recovered from COVID-19. J is TRBJ2-7 and V is TRBV28; TRBD1 matches at 8 bases. CDR3 sequence reads: CASSLHLGTGYF. CDR3 nucleotide sequence: TGTGCCAGCAGTCTCCACCTCGGGACAGGGTACTTC. The full variable domain, completed using reference TRBV28 and TRBJ2-7, is DVKVTQSSRYLVKRTGEKVFLECVQDMDHENMFWYRQDPGLGLRLIYFSYDVKMKEKGDIPEGYSVSREKKERFSLILESASTNQTSMYLCASSLHLGTGYFGPGTRLTVT.